The 24 T cell receptor beta chains below come from one sample, sequenced in a study of T cell responses to AZD1222 COVID-19 vaccine. This table comes from immunoSEQ multiplex PCR, and its TCRdb copy is limited to in-frame clones, with some not included. The data show more than 95,000 clones, roughly 90% seen once. The sample was peripheral blood, taken on day 0 of AZD1222 vaccination. These receptors were taken from an adult in good health.

V and J are TRBV19 and TRBJ2-4; D call uncertain. The CDR3 runs to 13 residues. The germline V and J ends were trimmed by 3 bases and 5 bases, with 8 bases remaining between them. Germline V gives CDR1 LNHDA, CDR2 SQIVND (reference sequence). CDR3 sequence: CASSIQVENIQYF. The CDR3 DNA reads as TGTGCCAGTAGTATCCAGGTGGAAAACATTCAGTACTTC. The full variable domain, rest sourced from reference TRBV19 and TRBJ2-4, is DGGITQSPKYLFRKEGQNVTLSCEQNLNHDAMYWYRQDPGQGLRLIYYSQIVNDFQKGDIAEGYSVSREKKESFPLTVTSAQKNPTAFYLCASSIQVENIQYFGAGTRLSVL.

The V call is TRBV19, the J call TRBJ2-3; 10 bases fit TRBD2. The CDR3 length is 16 residues. Trimming took 3 bases from V and 5 from J; bases not matched to a gene: 8. Germline CDR1 LNHDA, CDR2 SQIVND (reference sequence). The CDR3: CASSMYALAGRDTQYF. CDR3 bases: TGTGCCAGTAGTATGTATGCACTAGCGGGGCGAGATACGCAGTATTTT.

This clone has more than one count but fewer than ten. The rearrangement uses TRBV5-1 and TRBJ1-2, with D maybe TRBD1 (5 bases). Trimming removed 4 bases from V and 4 bases from J, with 14 bases in between. CDR3 length equals 14 residues. The germline gives CDR1 SGHRS, CDR2 YFSETQ. The CDR3: CASSLGGDGYGYTF. In DNA form, the CDR3 reads TGCGCCAGCAGCCTTGGGGGGGATGGCTATGGCTACACCTTC.

This chain links TRBV9 with TRBJ1-2; a possible D gene is TRBD1 (5 bases). Trimming stripped 4 bases from V and 8 bases from J, with 15 bases between. CDR1 and CDR2 (germline): SGDLS, YYNGEE. The CDR3 is 13 residues long. CDR3 sequence: CASSLGAARGYTF. The CDR3 nucleotides are TGTGCCAGCAGCCTAGGGGCCGCGCGAGGCTACACCTTC.

The CDR3 sequence: CASSPGPGGNEKLFF. Here the CDR3 DNA reads TGTGCCAGCAGCCCCGGGCCGGGGGGGAATGAAAAACTGTTTTTT. The chain carries TRBV11-2 and TRBJ1-4, with TRBD1 as a possible D gene (5 bases). Germline lookup yields CDR1 SGHAT and CDR2 FQNNGV. With 5 bases removed from V and 5 bases from J, the gap between germline ends came to 15 bases. CDR3 size: 15 residues.

The chain carries TRBV18 and TRBJ1-1; D may be TRBD1 (5 bases). Germline V lookup: CDR1 KGHSH, CDR2 LQKENI. V shed 3 bases and J shed 0 bases, with 8 bases lying between them. This CDR3 region has 14 residues. The CDR3 here is CASSPGGLNTEAFF. Written as DNA, the CDR3 is TGTGCCAGCTCACCGGGGGGGTTGAACACTGAAGCTTTCTTT.

V gene TRBV29-1 combines with J gene TRBJ2-3; 10 positions match TRBD2. The J segment lost 2 bases and the V segment lost 5 bases, leaving 4 bases of the junction unmatched. Germline loops: CDR1 SQVTM, CDR2 ANQGSEA. This CDR3 has 14 amino acids. The CDR3 nucleotides read TGCAGCGTTACAGGACTAGCGGTCACAGATACGCAGTATTTT. This sequence encodes CSVTGLAVTDTQYF.

V and J are TRBV24-1 and TRBJ1-5; TRBD1 matches 7 bases. Germline assignment: CDR1 KGHDR and CDR2 SFDVKD. The J segment lost 1 base and the V segment lost 4 bases, leaving 6 bases of the junction unmatched. The CDR3 runs to 16 residues. CDR3 protein: CATSDKTGKSNQPQHF. The CDR3 DNA follows: TGTGCCACCAGTGACAAGACAGGGAAGAGCAATCAGCCCCAGCATTTT.

This clone occurred once. The chain joins TRBV5-1 to TRBJ1-5; D gene unclear. The germline V gene has CDR1 SGHRS and CDR2 YFSETQ. V shed 2 bases and J shed 4 bases, with 10 bases lying between them. This CDR3 has 14 amino acids. CDR3: CASSLKGGNQPQHF. As DNA, the CDR3 is TGCGCCAGCAGCTTAAAAGGAGGGAATCAGCCCCAGCATTTT.

The gene calls are TRBV4-2 and TRBJ1-1, with D unresolved. V shed 6 bases and J shed 7 bases, with 18 bases lying between them. Germline values: CDR1 LGHNA, CDR2 YNFKEQ. This CDR3 has 14 residues. The CDR3 DNA follows: TGTGCCAGCAGGAGGGTAAAGTCTCTGAGTGAAGCTTTCTTT. It specifies CASRRVKSLSEAFF.

The chain is built from TRBV10-3 and TRBJ1-2; 11 bases agree with TRBD1. Unmatched junction bases numbered 9, after V lost 3 bases and J lost 3 bases. The CDR3 has 17 residues. Germline V CDR1 and CDR2: ENHRY, SYGVKD. The chain's CDR3 is CAISDWTGGAADYGYTF. CDR3 bases: TGTGCCATCAGTGACTGGACAGGGGGCGCGGCGGACTATGGCTACACCTTC.

The chain combines TRBV7-9 with TRBJ2-7, with TRBD2 matching 7 bases. Germline V gene data show CDR1 as SEHNR and CDR2 as FQNEAQ (reference sequence). Losses at the gene ends were 2 bases for V and 5 bases for J; bases not matched to a gene: 9. The CDR3 runs to 15 residues. For the CDR3, the DNA is TGTGCCAGCAGCTTATCCGGACTAGGCGTCCACGAGCAGTACTTC. Translation: CASSLSGLGVHEQYF.

The chain links TRBV10-3 to TRBJ2-3; the match to TRBD2 covers 8 bases. The CDR3 length is 14 residues. The germline V gene has CDR1 ENHRY and CDR2 SYGVKD. The trim removed 5 bases at V and 6 bases at J, leaving 7 bases unmatched. CDR3 protein: CAISPGTSTDTQYF. For the CDR3, the DNA is TGTGCCATCAGTCCCGGGACTAGTACCGATACGCAGTATTTT.

The rearrangement links TRBV7-3 to TRBJ2-1; 16 bases line up with TRBD2. The CDR3 has 17 residues. After removal of 5 bases from V and 6 bases from J, the junction contained 7 bases not matched to a gene. The germline CDR1 and CDR2 sequences are SGHTA and FQGTGA. The CDR3 here is CASSPGTSGGAVNEQFF. The CDR3 nucleotides read TGTGCCAGCAGCCCGGGGACTAGCGGGGGGGCGGTCAATGAGCAGTTCTTC.

V usage is TRBV3-1 (or the pseudogene TRBV3-2) and J usage is TRBJ1-2; 7 nucleotides match TRBD1. The CDR3 loop spans 15 amino acids. Germline V CDR1 and CDR2: LGHDT, YNNKEL (reference sequence). Trimming cost V 4 bases and J 6 bases; bases outside gene matches: 11. CDR3 in DNA: TGTGCCAGCAGCCCGGACAGGCCCCTGTCTGATGGCTACACCTTC. It translates to CASSPDRPLSDGYTF.

The V gene is TRBV28, the J gene TRBJ1-2; 8 bases map to TRBD1. The CDR3 runs 15 residues. J was trimmed by 8 bases and V by 4 bases; bases with no gene match: 12. The germline gives CDR1 MDHEN, CDR2 SYDVKM. The CDR3 here is CASSSGQGGGEGYTF. CDR3 sequence (DNA): TGTGCCAGCAGTTCAGGACAGGGCGGTGGAGAAGGCTACACCTTC.

The rearrangement joins TRBV7-9 to TRBJ1-1, with D unresolved. The germline CDR1 and CDR2 sequences are SEHNR and FQNEAQ (reference sequence). This CDR3 has 13 residues. Trimming pared 5 bases from V and 0 bases from J, leaving 7 bases between. The CDR3 DNA sequence: TGTGCCAGCAGCCTCTACATGAACACTGAAGCTTTCTTT. It encodes CASSLYMNTEAFF.

The chain couples TRBV7-2 to TRBJ2-7, with D possibly TRBD2 on 5 matching bases. CDR1 and CDR2 (germline): SGHTA, FQGNSA. V dropped 5 bases and J dropped 5 bases, with 16 bases sitting between them. The CDR3 length is 14 residues. The CDR3 coding sequence is TGTGCCAGCAGCCCAGCGACGACGGGGAACGAGCAGTACTTC. This encodes CASSPATTGNEQYF. Complete variable domain (other parts from reference TRBV7-2 and TRBJ2-7): GAGVSQSPSNKVTEKGKDVELRCDPISGHTALYWYRQSLGQGLEFLIYFQGNSAPDKSGLPSDRFSAERTGGSVSTLTIQRTQQEDSAVYLCASSPATTGNEQYFGPGTRLTVT.

J is TRBJ2-7 and V is TRBV15, with D possibly TRBD2 on 6 matching bases. V lost 0 bases and J lost 3, with 21 bases in between. The length of the CDR3 is 18 residues. The germline CDR1 and CDR2 sequences are LNHNV and YYDKDF (reference sequence). CDR3 sequence: CATSRDIWAQRESYEQYF. The DNA of the CDR3 is TGTGCCACCAGCAGAGATATATGGGCGCAACGGGAGAGCTACGAGCAGTACTTC. The full variable domain, with the rest looked up from reference TRBV15 and TRBJ2-7, is DAMVIQNPRYQVTQFGKPVTLSCSQTLNHNVMYWYQQKSSQAPKLLFHYYDKDFNNEADTPDNFQSRRPNTSFCFLDIRSPGLGDTAMYLCATSRDIWAQRESYEQYFGPGTRLTVT.

The rearrangement links TRBV15 to TRBJ1-1; 10 bases align to TRBD1. Germline-derived CDR1 and CDR2 are LNHNV and YYDKDF (reference sequence). V dropped 2 bases and J dropped 0; count of bases not matched to a gene: 3. This CDR3 spans 16 amino acids. In DNA form, the CDR3 reads TGTGCCACCAGCAGAACGACAGGGGGCCTGAACACTGAAGCTTTCTTT. Residues: CATSRTTGGLNTEAFF.

The J gene is TRBJ2-5, the V gene TRBV19; 10 bases map to TRBD2. The germline gives CDR1 LNHDA, CDR2 SQIVND (reference sequence). V lost 5 bases, J lost 5 bases, and 11 bases stayed unmatched. This CDR3 has 16 amino acids. CDR3 residues: CASSFGTSASLETQYF. In nucleotides, the CDR3 is TGTGCCAGTAGTTTTGGGACTAGCGCTTCATTGGAGACCCAGTACTTC.

This clone was observed once. The chain couples TRBV5-5 to TRBJ1-1; D is undetermined. V was trimmed by 0 bases and J by 4 bases, leaving 7 bases between them. Germline loops: CDR1 SGHKS, CDR2 YYEKEE (reference sequence). The CDR3 loop spans 13 amino acids. The CDR3 DNA reads as TGTGCCAGCAGCTTGGTCATCGGCACTGAAGCTTTCTTT. Its protein product is CASSLVIGTEAFF.

This rearrangement joins TRBV15 to TRBJ1-4; tentative D call: TRBD1 (5 bases). Germline V lookup: CDR1 LNHNV, CDR2 YYDKDF (reference sequence). The CDR3 runs to 15 residues. Trimming took off 3 bases at V and 5 bases at J, with 13 bases between the two ends. CDR3 coding DNA: TGTGCCACCAGCAGGGGCAGGGTTGCGAATGAAAAACTGTTTTTT. Protein product: CATSRGRVANEKLFF.

This chain uses TRBV20-1 with TRBJ2-7; 11 bases line up with TRBD2. The CDR3 runs to 15 residues. Germline CDR1 reads DFQATT; CDR2 reads SNEGSKA (reference sequence). V trimming: 3 bases; J trimming: 4 bases; junction bases outside the gene matches: 8. CDR3 residues: CSASGNSGGAYEQYF. CDR3 DNA: TGCAGTGCTAGTGGGAATAGCGGGGGGGCTTACGAGCAGTACTTC.